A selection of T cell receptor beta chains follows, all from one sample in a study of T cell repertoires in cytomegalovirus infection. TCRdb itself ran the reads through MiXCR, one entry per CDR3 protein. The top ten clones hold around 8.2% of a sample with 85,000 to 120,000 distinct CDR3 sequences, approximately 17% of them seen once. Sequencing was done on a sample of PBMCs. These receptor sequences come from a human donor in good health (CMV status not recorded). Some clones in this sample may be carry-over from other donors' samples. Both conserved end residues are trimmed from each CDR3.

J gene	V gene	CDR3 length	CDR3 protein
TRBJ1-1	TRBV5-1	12	ASSQDSSRLRHF
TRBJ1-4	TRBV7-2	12	ASRLRREGEKLF
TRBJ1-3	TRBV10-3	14	AISESMAGRGNTIY
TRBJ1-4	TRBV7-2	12	ASSEWGPHEKLF
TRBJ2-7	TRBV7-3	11	ASSLTPFSEQY
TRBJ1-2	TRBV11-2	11	ASSLGQYYGYT
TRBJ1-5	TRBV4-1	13	ASSPDRGNNQPQH
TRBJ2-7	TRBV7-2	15	ASSYRLAGGLFYEQY
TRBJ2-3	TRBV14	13	ASSQAGGGADTQY
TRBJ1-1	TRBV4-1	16	ASSQQTGSTGRNTEAF
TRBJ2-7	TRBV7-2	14	ASSSQAGALSYEQY
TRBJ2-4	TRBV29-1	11	SATVSAKNIQY
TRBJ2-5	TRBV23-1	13	ASTWTTGGGETQY
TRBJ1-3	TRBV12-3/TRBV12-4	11	ASVRGSGNTIY
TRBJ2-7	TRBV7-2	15	ASITPLGTEDSYEQY
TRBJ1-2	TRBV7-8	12	ASSLAGGYYGYT
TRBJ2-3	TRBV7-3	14	ASSTGQGGVTDTQY
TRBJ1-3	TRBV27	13	ASSRDGFSGNTIY
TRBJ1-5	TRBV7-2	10	ASSYYNQPQH
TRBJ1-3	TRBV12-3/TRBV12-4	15	ASISTRGSLSGNTIY
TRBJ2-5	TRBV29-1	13	SAVQQGLAGQTQY
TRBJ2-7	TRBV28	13	ASRDPGQGGYEQY
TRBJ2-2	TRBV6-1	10	ASSEFTGELF
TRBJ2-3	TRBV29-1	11	SVTTESTDTQY
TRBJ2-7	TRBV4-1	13	ASSHSGTGNYEQY
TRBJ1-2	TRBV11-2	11	ASSLSLNYGYT
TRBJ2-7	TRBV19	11	ASSRPSLDEQY
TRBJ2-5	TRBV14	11	ASSVSIAGGQY
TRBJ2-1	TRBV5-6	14	ASSLDQGSTYNEQF
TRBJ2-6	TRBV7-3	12	ASSDRVVANVLT
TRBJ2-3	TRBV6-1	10	ATRTGGSTQY